The entry that follows covers one T cell receptor beta chain sequence. This record comes from a study of T cells after yellow fever vaccination. Background on the study: Researchers used SMART-Seq v4 Ultra Low Input to prepare fractions that had low cell numbers.

Production of TCR cDNA was by 5'RACE template switching, which also added a universal primer site and UMIs. TCRdb re-analysed the 5' RACE reads in MiXCR, keeping a single row per CDR3 protein. Of around 530,000 distinct CDR3 sequences in the sample, about a sixth were seen once. Germline V CDR1 and CDR2: SNHLY, FYNNEI. Deletions cut 6 bases from V and 5 bases from J, with 17 bases between. The CDR3 contains 14 residues. This specimen consisted of PBMCs, obtained around 5 days after the first yellow fever vaccination. The source of this sequence is a man younger than 30 who received the YFV17D yellow fever vaccine. The chain employs TRBV2 and TRBJ2-7; tentatively, D is TRBD2 (5 bases). The CDR3 DNA follows: TGTGCCAGCAGAATCGGGTCCCTGACTAACGAGCAGTACTTC. Its translation is CASRIGSLTNEQYF.